The 21 T cell receptor beta chains below come from one sample, sequenced in a study of OX40 agonist ivuxolimab in advanced cancers. The protocol was immunoSEQ multiplex PCR, while the TCRdb copy is restricted to in-frame clones and leaves out a portion. The sample lists tens of thousands of clones; approximately 78% were seen once. The specimen comprised CD4+ or CD8+ T cells sorted from blood, sampled in a trial of the OX40 agonist ivuxolimab. The receptors were gathered from an adult with an advanced solid tumor such as melanoma, head and neck, liver or kidney cancer.

The chain joins TRBV5-4 to TRBJ1-4; a weak D match, TRBD1 (6 bases). This CDR3 contains 15 residues. The germline V gene encodes CDR1 SGHNT and CDR2 YYREEE (reference sequence). Trimming pared 3 bases from V and 5 bases from J, leaving 14 bases between. The CDR3 DNA follows: TGTGCCAGCAGCTCCCGGAACAGGGAAAATGAAAAACTGTTTTTT. Translated: CASSSRNRENEKLFF.

The chain is built from TRBV6-6 and TRBJ2-3, with 10 bases lining up with TRBD2. Trimming cost V 6 bases and J 7 bases; bases outside gene matches: 7. In germline, CDR1 is MNHNY, CDR2 SVGAGI (reference sequence). This CDR3 is built from 14 residues. The DNA of the CDR3 is TGTGCCAGCAGGAGGAGCGGGGGGGCTAATACGCAGTATTTT. This encodes CASRRSGGANTQYF.

The chain couples TRBV7-2 to TRBJ2-2; 13 bases line up with TRBD2. There are 16 residues in the CDR3. V was clipped by 4 bases and J by 7 bases; unmatched bases: 6. Germline assignment: CDR1 SGHTA and CDR2 FQGNSA. The CDR3 spells CASSSDGLAGVGELFF. DNA for the CDR3: TGTGCCAGCAGCTCAGACGGACTAGCGGGAGTCGGGGAGCTGTTTTTT.

The table lists this clone with a count of one. The chain couples TRBV18 to TRBJ2-1, with 7 bases matching TRBD1. The germline V gene has CDR1 KGHSH and CDR2 LQKENI. Trimming took 6 bases from V and 6 from J; bases not matched to a gene: 17. There are 17 residues in the CDR3. The CDR3 DNA follows: TGTGCCAGCTCCCGACAGGCCCCGGGACAGCCCTTCAATGAGCAGTTCTTC. Its translation is CASSRQAPGQPFNEQFF.

The J gene is TRBJ1-5, the V gene TRBV5-5; 7 bases map to TRBD1. J gave up 4 bases and V 4 bases, and 5 bases lay outside the gene matches. This CDR3 has 14 residues. The germline gives CDR1 SGHKS, CDR2 YYEKEE (reference sequence). CDR3 nucleotide sequence: TGTGCCAGCAGCGCCGGGACAGTGAATCAGCCCCAGCATTTT. Translated, it gives CASSAGTVNQPQHF.

The chain is built from TRBV10-3 and TRBJ2-1, with D perhaps TRBD2 (7 bases). The CDR3 has 13 residues. V shed 9 bases and J shed 8 bases, with 17 bases lying between them. Germline V gene lookup returns CDR1 ENHRY and CDR2 SYGVKD. CDR3 protein: CAIRGGGPHEQFF. The DNA of the CDR3 is TGTGCCATTAGGGGGGGAGGCCCTCATGAGCAGTTCTTC.

This clone has just one count. This chain joins TRBV7-3 and TRBJ2-2; 14 bases are shared with TRBD2. Germline CDR1 and CDR2: SGHTA and FQGTGA. V trimming: 3 bases; J trimming: 5 bases; junction bases outside the gene matches: 11. The CDR3 is 19 amino acids. The CDR3 DNA reads TGTGCCAGCAGCTTTTCGGGAGGACTAGCGGGAGGTAGAACCGGGGAGCTGTTTTTT. It codes for CASSFSGGLAGGRTGELFF.

J is TRBJ2-2 and V is TRBV28, with 11 bases aligning to TRBD2. Germline V gene lookup returns CDR1 MDHEN and CDR2 SYDVKM. The CDR3 is made up of 14 amino acids. V lost 5 bases to trimming and J lost 7 bases; unmatched junction nucleotides: 3. CDR3 amino acids: CASSKLAGVGELFF. DNA of the CDR3: TGTGCCAGCAGTAAACTAGCGGGAGTCGGGGAGCTGTTTTTT.

To note about this clone: The same CDR3 can be traced to other DNA sequences in this sample. V is TRBV29-1 and J is TRBJ2-1, with 7 positions matching TRBD1. Germline-derived CDR1 and CDR2 are SQVTM and ANQGSEA. This CDR3 region has 15 residues. The ends lost 6 bases at V and 5 bases at J; junction bases unmatched: 13. CDR3 sequence reads: CSVRQGINNNNEQFF. In DNA, the CDR3 is TGCAGCGTAAGACAGGGAATCAACAACAACAATGAGCAGTTCTTC.

The CDR3 DNA sequence: TGTGCCAGCAGCTTAACCGTGCACAATGAGCAGTTCTTC. Its translation: CASSLTVHNEQFF. The rearrangement joins TRBV7-4 to TRBJ2-1; D gene unclear. V was clipped by 2 bases and J by 5 bases, with 7 bases between them. The CDR3 totals 13 residues. Germline loops: CDR1 SGHVT, CDR2 SQSDAQ.

V usage is TRBV6-5 and J usage is TRBJ1-5, with 8 bases that match TRBD1. Germline values: CDR1 MNHEY, CDR2 SVGAGI. The V segment lost 2 bases and the J segment 6 bases; nucleotides outside the gene matches: 3. The length of the CDR3 is 14 residues. For the CDR3, the DNA is TGTGCCAGCAGTTACGGACAGGGACGTCAGCCCCAGCATTTT. Protein product: CASSYGQGRQPQHF.

J is TRBJ2-7 and V is TRBV25-1; D call uncertain. Trimming shortened V by 7 bases and J by 5 bases, and 9 bases separated the two germline ends. The CDR3 has 11 amino acids. Germline V gives CDR1 MGHDK, CDR2 SYGVNS. The CDR3 nucleotides read TGTGCCAGCATCCGACTTGACGAGCAGTACTTC. Residues: CASIRLDEQYF.

This clone was counted a few times. The chain has TRBV6-5 and TRBJ2-7; no clear D. Per germline, CDR1 MNHEY and CDR2 SVGAGI. Trimming cost V 2 bases and J 0 bases, with 14 bases left between them. The CDR3 has 16 residues. The DNA of the CDR3 is TGTGCCAGCAGTTACAAGGGCTTCCCCAGCTCCTACGAGCAGTACTTC. Translated, it gives CASSYKGFPSSYEQYF.

The chain combines TRBV19 with TRBJ2-7; TRBD1 matches 9 bases. The V gene end was trimmed by 5 bases and the J gene end by 2 bases; junction bases not matched to a gene: 4. Germline-derived CDR1 and CDR2 are LNHDA and SQIVND (reference sequence). The CDR3 sequence is 14 residues long. DNA for the CDR3: TGTGCCAGTAGTCCAGACAGGGGGACCTACGAGCAGTACTTC. Encoded protein: CASSPDRGTYEQYF.

V and J are TRBV19 and TRBJ2-3, with TRBD2 identical over 8 bases. This CDR3 spans 15 amino acids. The germline V gene has CDR1 LNHDA and CDR2 SQIVND (reference sequence). Trimming at V came to 2 bases and at J to 5 bases, leaving 6 bases not matched to a gene. CDR3 in amino acids: CASSISRGGQDTQYF. CDR3 nucleotides: TGTGCCAGTAGTATATCTCGGGGGGGCCAAGATACGCAGTATTTT.

Turning to this clone: The sample carries other DNA sequences with the same CDR3. V usage is TRBV4-3 and J usage is TRBJ1-4; the D gene is possibly TRBD1 (6 bases). Germline CDR1 LGHNA, CDR2 YSLEER. The CDR3 is 15 residues long. V gave up 1 base and J gave up 0 bases, with 6 bases separating them. The CDR3 reads CASSQGQATNEKLFF. Written as DNA, the CDR3 is TGCGCCAGCAGCCAAGGACAGGCAACTAATGAAAAACTGTTTTTT.

The chain couples TRBV18 to TRBJ2-6; D remains ambiguous. The CDR3 is made up of 16 amino acids. The V gene lost 3 bases and the J gene lost 2 bases, with 11 bases spanning the gap. Germline V lookup: CDR1 KGHSH, CDR2 LQKENI. The CDR3: CASSPVGSAGANVLTF. CDR3 DNA: TGTGCCAGCTCACCCGTGGGGTCGGCTGGGGCCAACGTCCTGACTTTC.

V gene TRBV27 combines with J gene TRBJ1-2, with unresolved D. V gave up 0 bases and J gave up 2 bases, with 13 bases separating them. The CDR3 totals 16 residues. Germline-derived CDR1 and CDR2 are MNHEY and SMNVEV (reference sequence). This CDR3 is CASSLSWAGGNYGYTF. The CDR3 nucleotides are TGTGCCAGCAGTTTATCTTGGGCGGGAGGCAACTATGGCTACACCTTC.

This chain uses TRBV28 with TRBJ1-1, with D possibly TRBD1 on 5 matching bases. The germline gives CDR1 MDHEN, CDR2 SYDVKM. There are 14 residues in the CDR3. V lost 2 bases, J lost 2 bases, and 9 bases lay in between. The chain's CDR3 is CASSLKQGNTEAFF. The CDR3 DNA reads TGTGCCAGCAGTTTAAAGCAGGGAAACACTGAAGCTTTCTTT.

The chain joins TRBV11-2 to TRBJ1-2; maybe TRBD1 (6 bases). CDR1 is SGHAT, CDR2 FQNNGV, per germline. V lost 5 bases and J lost 6, with 13 bases in between. The CDR3 is made up of 13 amino acids. The CDR3 DNA reads TGTGCCAGCAGCCTACAGGGTTGGGATGGCTACACCTTC. It is translated as CASSLQGWDGYTF.

V is TRBV18 and J is TRBJ2-2; 10 positions match TRBD1. This CDR3 comprises 15 residues. The germline V gene encodes CDR1 KGHSH and CDR2 LQKENI. The junction had 6 bases not matched to a gene; V was cut back by 5 bases and J by 6 bases. CDR3: CASSVSGQGAGELFF. CDR3 nucleotides: TGTGCCAGCTCAGTGTCCGGACAGGGGGCCGGGGAGCTGTTTTTT.